A selection of T cell receptor beta chains follows, all from one sample in a study of shared clonotypes between healthy human individuals. TCRdb's table, derived via immunoSEQ multiplex PCR, lists solely in-frame clones and lacks some. Of over 800,000 clones listed, more than 85% are singletons. The sequenced sample was naive CD8+ T cells sorted from blood. These receptor sequences come from a young man in good health. Both conserved end residues are part of each CDR3. Fields, in order: D gene, J gene, V gene, clone size, CDR3 DNA, CDR3 protein. D genes are given only for firm matches. For some rows the clone size is stated as once, few or many, or as a class when expanded; others skip it.

D gene: TRBD1; J gene: TRBJ2-7; V gene: TRBV2; clone size: NA; CDR3 DNA: TGTGCCAGCAGTGTGAATTTCGGGCAGGGGGCGGATACAGCCTACGAGCAGTACTTC; CDR3 protein: CASSVNFGQGADTAYEQYF
D gene: NA; J gene: TRBJ2-1; V gene: TRBV11-2; clone size: NA; CDR3 DNA: TGTGCCAGCAGCGACTTAGCACGGACACTGTACAATGAGCAGTTCTTC; CDR3 protein: CASSDLARTLYNEQFF
D gene: TRBD1; J gene: TRBJ2-7; V gene: TRBV11-2; clone size: NA; CDR3 DNA: TGTGCCAGCAGCTCGACAGGGGTCGAGCAGTACTTC; CDR3 protein: CASSSTGVEQYF
D gene: NA; J gene: TRBJ2-1; V gene: TRBV27; clone size: NA; CDR3 DNA: TGTGCCAGCAGTTTATCAAGCGGTCCCGGGGGGCGAAGTCATGAGCAGTTCTTC; CDR3 protein: CASSLSSGPGGRSHEQFF
D gene: NA; J gene: TRBJ1-1; V gene: TRBV30; clone size: NA; CDR3 DNA: TGTGCCTGGGGGGGCCCCCGGTTCTTGACGAACACTGAAGCTTTCTTT; CDR3 protein: CAWGGPRFLTNTEAFF
D gene: NA; J gene: TRBJ1-4; V gene: TRBV11-2; clone size: once; CDR3 DNA: TGTGCCAGCAGCTTAGGCCCGTATCCGGGGCCGCCGAATGAAAAACTGTTTTTT; CDR3 protein: CASSLGPYPGPPNEKLFF
D gene: NA; J gene: TRBJ1-2; V gene: TRBV4-2; clone size: NA; CDR3 DNA: TGTGCCAGCAGCCAACCCCCGGTCGGAGGGGGAGTTAGGAATGGCTACACCTTC; CDR3 protein: CASSQPPVGGGVRNGYTF
D gene: TRBD2; J gene: TRBJ2-5; V gene: TRBV18; clone size: NA; CDR3 DNA: TGTGCCAGCTCAACAAGACTAGCGGGAGCCCAAGAGACCCAGTACTTC; CDR3 protein: CASSTRLAGAQETQYF
D gene: TRBD1; J gene: TRBJ1-1; V gene: TRBV27; clone size: NA; CDR3 DNA: TGTGCCAGCAGTTTACTGGACAGGGCCACTGAAGCTTTCTTT; CDR3 protein: CASSLLDRATEAFF
D gene: TRBD1; J gene: TRBJ2-2; V gene: TRBV28; clone size: NA; CDR3 DNA: TGTGCCAGCAGCTTGACAGGGTACACCGGGGAGCTGTTTTTT; CDR3 protein: CASSLTGYTGELFF
D gene: NA; J gene: TRBJ2-5; V gene: TRBV27; clone size: NA; CDR3 DNA: TGTGCCAGCAGTTTGGGAGAGACCCAGTACTTC; CDR3 protein: CASSLGETQYF
D gene: NA; J gene: TRBJ1-4; V gene: TRBV7-9; clone size: NA; CDR3 DNA: TGTGCCAGCAGCTTAAGTACGGGATATGAAAAACTGTTTTTT; CDR3 protein: CASSLSTGYEKLFF
D gene: NA; J gene: TRBJ2-7; V gene: TRBV5-6; clone size: NA; CDR3 DNA: TGTGCCAGCAGCGCGACAGTACCCTACGAGCAGTACTTC; CDR3 protein: CASSATVPYEQYF
D gene: NA; J gene: TRBJ2-7; V gene: TRBV5-6; clone size: once; CDR3 DNA: TGTGCCAGCAGCTTGGGATCTCTTTTGGGGCAGTACTTC; CDR3 protein: CASSLGSLLGQYF
D gene: TRBD2; J gene: TRBJ2-1; V gene: TRBV9; clone size: NA; CDR3 DNA: TGTGCCAGCAGCGTCCTAGAGGGAGGGGCTGAGCAGTTCTTC; CDR3 protein: CASSVLEGGAEQFF
D gene: NA; J gene: TRBJ2-1; V gene: TRBV7-6; clone size: NA; CDR3 DNA: TGTGCCAGCAGCTCTATTTGGGGGGATAGCTCCTACAATGAGCAGTTCTTC; CDR3 protein: CASSSIWGDSSYNEQFF
D gene: TRBD2; J gene: TRBJ2-7; V gene: TRBV7-2; clone size: NA; CDR3 DNA: TGTGCCAGCAGCCCAGCACTAGCGCCTTCCTACGAGCAGTACTTC; CDR3 protein: CASSPALAPSYEQYF
D gene: NA; J gene: TRBJ2-5; V gene: TRBV29-1; clone size: NA; CDR3 DNA: TGCAGCGTTGATAGCGTGGGGGGCTCCCTATACCAAGAGACCCAGTACTTC; CDR3 protein: CSVDSVGGSLYQETQYF
D gene: NA; J gene: TRBJ2-1; V gene: TRBV19; clone size: NA; CDR3 DNA: TGTGCCAGTAGTATCTTCCTTTGGAATGAGCAGTTCTTC; CDR3 protein: CASSIFLWNEQFF
D gene: TRBD1; J gene: TRBJ1-4; V gene: TRBV7-2; clone size: NA; CDR3 DNA: TGTGCCAGCAGCCGACCTGGGACAGCTTTTAATGAAAAACTGTTTTTT; CDR3 protein: CASSRPGTAFNEKLFF
D gene: NA; J gene: TRBJ2-7; V gene: TRBV4-1; clone size: NA; CDR3 DNA: TGCGCCAGCAGCCGCGGAACTACTAGCTACGAGCAGTACTTC; CDR3 protein: CASSRGTTSYEQYF
D gene: TRBD2; J gene: TRBJ2-1; V gene: TRBV7-9; clone size: NA; CDR3 DNA: TGTGCCAGCAGCTCCGGACTAGCGGGAGGGGAGGGGGAGTTCTTC; CDR3 protein: CASSSGLAGGEGEFF
D gene: TRBD2; J gene: TRBJ2-3; V gene: TRBV27; clone size: NA; CDR3 DNA: TGTGCCAGCACGGGCCGGGAGGGCCCAGATACGCAGTATTTT; CDR3 protein: CASTGREGPDTQYF
D gene: NA; J gene: TRBJ2-1; V gene: TRBV27; clone size: NA; CDR3 DNA: TGTGCCAGCAGTTCGATGGACAATGAGCAGTTCTTC; CDR3 protein: CASSSMDNEQFF
D gene: NA; J gene: TRBJ2-7; V gene: TRBV25-1; clone size: NA; CDR3 DNA: TGTGCCAGCAGCCCAGGGGCACCAAATTATCCGAGCGAGCAGTACTTC; CDR3 protein: CASSPGAPNYPSEQYF
D gene: NA; J gene: TRBJ2-7; V gene: TRBV13; clone size: once; CDR3 DNA: TGTGCCAGCAGCGCCAACCCTGGGATGGTTGAGCAGTACTTC; CDR3 protein: CASSANPGMVEQYF
D gene: TRBD1; J gene: TRBJ2-5; V gene: TRBV7-9; clone size: NA; CDR3 DNA: TGTGCCAGCAGCTTATCCCGGACAGGGAAGGCAGAGACCCAGTACTTC; CDR3 protein: CASSLSRTGKAETQYF
D gene: NA; J gene: TRBJ2-1; V gene: TRBV19; clone size: NA; CDR3 DNA: TGTGCCAGTAGTTCCCGGACTGGCTACAATGAGCAGTTCTTC; CDR3 protein: CASSSRTGYNEQFF
D gene: NA; J gene: TRBJ2-3; V gene: TRBV5-4; clone size: NA; CDR3 DNA: TGTGCCAGCAGCTTGGGCTGGGACCCAGATACGCAGTATTTT; CDR3 protein: CASSLGWDPDTQYF
D gene: NA; J gene: TRBJ2-2; V gene: TRBV7-9; clone size: NA; CDR3 DNA: TGTGCCAGCAGCCTTTCCCTCTACACCGGGGAGCTGTTTTTT; CDR3 protein: CASSLSLYTGELFF
D gene: NA; J gene: TRBJ2-3; V gene: TRBV27; clone size: NA; CDR3 DNA: TGTGCCAGCAGGGAAAGCACAGATACGCAGTATTTT; CDR3 protein: CASRESTDTQYF
D gene: TRBD2; J gene: TRBJ2-2; V gene: TRBV29-1; clone size: NA; CDR3 DNA: TGCAGCGTTGAGGGGGGGTACACCGGGGAGCTGTTTTTT; CDR3 protein: CSVEGGYTGELFF
D gene: TRBD2; J gene: TRBJ2-1; V gene: TRBV23-1; clone size: NA; CDR3 DNA: TGCGCCAGCAGTCAAGGGGGTAATCCGGGACTAGCGGGAGGAATATCCTACAATGAGCAGTTCTTC; CDR3 protein: CASSQGGNPGLAGGISYNEQFF
D gene: NA; J gene: TRBJ2-7; V gene: TRBV29-1; clone size: NA; CDR3 DNA: TGCAGCGTTGAACTTCGGGGGAGCTACTACGAGCAGTACTTC; CDR3 protein: CSVELRGSYYEQYF
D gene: NA; J gene: TRBJ2-2; V gene: TRBV21-1; clone size: NA; CDR3 DNA: TGTGCCAGCAGCAAAGCGCATGAGCAGGGCGGGTTGGAGCTGTTTTTT; CDR3 protein: CASSKAHEQGGLELFF
D gene: NA; J gene: TRBJ2-7; V gene: TRBV10-3; clone size: NA; CDR3 DNA: TGTGCCATCAGTGACCCCAGGGGGGCGGCCTACGAGCAGTACTTC; CDR3 protein: CAISDPRGAAYEQYF
D gene: NA; J gene: TRBJ2-1; V gene: TRBV9; clone size: once; CDR3 DNA: TGTGCCAGCAGCGCCCCGGTCGGGAAGAGGGGATGGGAGCAGTTCTTC; CDR3 protein: CASSAPVGKRGWEQFF
D gene: NA; J gene: TRBJ1-2; V gene: TRBV19; clone size: NA; CDR3 DNA: TGTGCCAGTAGTCCCACAGAGAGGGATGGCTACACCTTC; CDR3 protein: CASSPTERDGYTF
D gene: NA; J gene: TRBJ2-1; V gene: TRBV19; clone size: NA; CDR3 DNA: TGTGCCAGTAGTATCGCGGGAAGCTCCTACAATGAGCAGTTCTTC; CDR3 protein: CASSIAGSSYNEQFF
D gene: NA; J gene: TRBJ2-7; V gene: TRBV27; clone size: NA; CDR3 DNA: TGTGCCAGCAGTTTATTTCCGGGACACGGGAGTTTGGAGCAGTACTTC; CDR3 protein: CASSLFPGHGSLEQYF
D gene: NA; J gene: TRBJ2-2; V gene: TRBV4-3; clone size: NA; CDR3 DNA: TGCGCCAGCAGCAGCGGCGCGAACACCGGGGAGCTGTTTTTT; CDR3 protein: CASSSGANTGELFF
D gene: NA; J gene: TRBJ1-4; V gene: TRBV6-1; clone size: NA; CDR3 DNA: TGTGCCAGCAGTGAATCCGCTTTAAGGACGGGTAATGAAAAACTGTTTTTT; CDR3 protein: CASSESALRTGNEKLFF
D gene: NA; J gene: TRBJ1-1; V gene: TRBV5-4; clone size: NA; CDR3 DNA: TGTGCCAGCAGCCCACAAGGACAGAACACTGAAGCTTTCTTT; CDR3 protein: CASSPQGQNTEAFF
D gene: TRBD2; J gene: TRBJ2-5; V gene: TRBV7-9; clone size: NA; CDR3 DNA: TGTGCCAGCAGCTTGGGACTAGCTTGGTACTTC; CDR3 protein: CASSLGLAWYF
D gene: NA; J gene: TRBJ1-5; V gene: TRBV19; clone size: few; CDR3 DNA: TGTGCCAGTAGTACCCTCCAGGGAACACAGCCCCAGCATTTT; CDR3 protein: CASSTLQGTQPQHF
D gene: TRBD2; J gene: TRBJ2-1; V gene: TRBV4-2; clone size: NA; CDR3 DNA: TGTGCCAGCAGCCAAGCTCCCGGGGAGCCTAGCGGGAGGGGCAATGAGCAGTTCTTC; CDR3 protein: CASSQAPGEPSGRGNEQFF
D gene: NA; J gene: TRBJ2-5; V gene: TRBV6-5; clone size: NA; CDR3 DNA: TGTGCCAGCAGCCACCCCAGGGCAGAGACCCAGTACTTC; CDR3 protein: CASSHPRAETQYF
D gene: NA; J gene: TRBJ2-1; V gene: TRBV11-2; clone size: NA; CDR3 DNA: TGTGCCAGCAGCTTAGGCAGTTTGGGGGTAGTGCTAAATGAGCAGTTCTTC; CDR3 protein: CASSLGSLGVVLNEQFF
D gene: NA; J gene: TRBJ1-1; V gene: TRBV5-1; clone size: NA; CDR3 DNA: TGCGCCAGCAGCGATAGGGGTCCTGGAAGCACTGAAGCTTTCTTT; CDR3 protein: CASSDRGPGSTEAFF
D gene: TRBD2; J gene: TRBJ2-2; V gene: TRBV4-1; clone size: NA; CDR3 DNA: TGCGCCAGCAGCCAAGCCGAGACTAGCGGGAGGAACACCGGGGAGCTGTTTTTT; CDR3 protein: CASSQAETSGRNTGELFF